This TCR beta chain appears in the sequencing data of a study of blood T cell repertoires in COVID-19. The wider study: Spain, Italy and the United States supplied samples that represented acute and convalescent COVID-19.

In the authors' workflow: Reference gene primer amplification gave nucleated cell count estimates. This table comes from immunoSEQ multiplex PCR, and its TCRdb copy is limited to in-frame clones, with some not included. Clonal size and the V and J genes are those of that table, whereas D and trimming came from the DNA. The sample contains 150,000 to 200,000 clones, 70% to 85% of which appear only once. CDR1 is MDHEN, CDR2 SYDVKM, per germline. V lost 4 bases to trimming and J lost 0 bases, with 19 bases between them. The CDR3 runs 18 residues. This receptor was obtained from a young woman with acute or convalescent COVID-19. Sample: peripheral blood. The V and J genes are TRBV28 and TRBJ1-5; D may be TRBD1 (6 bases). Here the CDR3 DNA reads TGTGCCAGCAGTTCCCCTCGGGACAAGCTGAATAGCAATCAGCCCCAGCATTTT. It yields the protein CASSSPRDKLNSNQPQHF.